These 20 T cell receptor beta chains were sequenced from one sample in a study of blood T cell repertoires in COVID-19. Profiling relied on immunoSEQ multiplex PCR, and the TCRdb table lists in-frame clones only, not all of them. The data contain 200,000 to 250,000 clones, roughly 84% of them singletons. The sample comprised peripheral blood. These receptor sequences come from a woman older than 75 with acute or convalescent COVID-19.

The chain uses TRBV9 and TRBJ2-1; 8 bases align to TRBD2. V dropped 4 bases and J dropped 2; count of bases not matched to a gene: 2. Per the germline V gene, CDR1 is SGDLS and CDR2 is YYNGEE. The CDR3 is 14 residues long. The CDR3 spells CASSKGLAYNEQFF. DNA for the CDR3: TGTGCCAGCAGCAAGGGACTAGCCTACAATGAGCAGTTCTTC.

The table lists this clone with a count of one. V and J are TRBV29-1 and TRBJ1-5; the match to TRBD1 covers 9 bases. The CDR3 length is 14 residues. Germline CDR1 and CDR2: SQVTM and ANQGSEA. Unmatched junction bases numbered 6, after V lost 5 bases and J lost 4 bases. CDR3 coding DNA: TGCAGCGTTTCCTCCGGGACAGGGAATCAGCCCCAGCATTTT. Translation gives CSVSSGTGNQPQHF.

The gene calls are TRBV3-1 (or the pseudogene TRBV3-2) and TRBJ2-3; 7 bases fit TRBD2. The J segment lost 0 bases and the V segment lost 0 bases, leaving 6 bases of the junction unmatched. Germline V lookup: CDR1 LGHDT, CDR2 YNNKEL (reference sequence). The CDR3 sequence is 17 residues long. CDR3 DNA: TGTGCCAGCAGCCAAGATAACAGCGGGGTTAGCACAGATACGCAGTATTTT. The encoded protein is CASSQDNSGVSTDTQYF.

This clone was seen just once. The genes are TRBV11-2 and TRBJ2-7; the match to TRBD1 covers 7 bases. The CDR3 extends over 15 amino acids. J was trimmed by 2 bases and V by 0 bases; bases with no gene match: 4. Per the germline V gene, CDR1 is SGHAT and CDR2 is FQNNGV. The CDR3 region has the DNA TGTGCCAGCAGCTTAGACCTGAGGGGGCCCTACGAGCAGTACTTC. This translates into CASSLDLRGPYEQYF. Supplemented by reference TRBV11-2 and TRBJ2-7, the full variable domain reads EAGVAQSPRYKIIEKRQSVAFWCNPISGHATLYWYQQILGQGPKLLIQFQNNGVVDDSQLPKDRFSAERLKGVDSTLKIQPAKLEDSAVYLCASSLDLRGPYEQYFGPGTRLTVT.

Here the CDR3 DNA reads TGTGCCAGCAGCCAGCGGGGGACCCACACCGGGGAGCTGTTTTTT. It is translated as CASSQRGTHTGELFF. The chain employs TRBV5-4 and TRBJ2-2; 8 bases fit TRBD2. V shed 4 bases, J shed 3 bases, and the junction held 5 bases outside the gene matches. The CDR3 extends over 15 amino acids. Germline CDR1 and CDR2: SGHNT and YYREEE (reference sequence). The variable domain in full, with the rest retrieved from reference TRBV5-4 and TRBJ2-2, is ETGVTQSPTHLIKTRGQQVTLRCSSQSGHNTVSWYQQALGQGPQFIFQYYREEENGRGNFPPRFSGLQFPNYSSELNVNALELDDSALYLCASSQRGTHTGELFFGEGSRLTVL.

The chain combines TRBV4-3 with TRBJ1-3, with D perhaps matching TRBD1 (6 bases). The CDR3 is made up of 15 amino acids. Germline lookup yields CDR1 LGHNA and CDR2 YSLEER. With 0 bases removed from V and 3 bases from J, the gap between germline ends came to 9 bases. Here the CDR3 reads CASSQDLQGGNTIYF. The CDR3 DNA sequence: TGCGCCAGCAGCCAAGATTTACAGGGTGGAAACACCATATATTTT.

This chain connects TRBV5-4 to TRBJ2-2, with 7 nucleotides matching TRBD1. The CDR3 length is 16 residues. The germline V gene has CDR1 SGHNT and CDR2 YYREEE (reference sequence). Trimming took 0 bases from V and 4 from J; bases not matched to a gene: 6. CDR3 protein: CASSLAGDSITGELFF. CDR3 DNA sequence: TGTGCCAGCAGCTTGGCAGGGGACAGTATCACCGGGGAGCTGTTTTTT.

This rearrangement joins TRBV5-1 to TRBJ1-1; possibly TRBD1 for D (5 bases). The CDR3 loop spans 15 amino acids. CDR1 SGHRS and CDR2 YFSETQ come from the germline V gene. V shed 1 base and J shed 1 base, with 11 bases lying between them. The CDR3 region has the DNA TGCGCCAGCAGCTTGTTAGGGGAAAAGAACACTGAAGCTTTCTTT. This sequence encodes CASSLLGEKNTEAFF.

This rearrangement joins TRBV5-5 to TRBJ1-3; D ambiguous. V gave up 4 bases and J gave up 2 bases, with 7 bases separating them. Germline V gene sequence: CDR1 SGHKS, CDR2 YYEKEE (reference sequence). CDR3 length: 13 amino acids. CDR3 region: CASSIITGNTIYF. DNA of the CDR3: TGTGCCAGCAGCATAATTACTGGAAACACCATATATTTT.

With respect to this clone: One junction end disagrees with the germline gene, perhaps due to a read error. This chain uses TRBV4-1 with TRBJ1-2; TRBD1 might be the D (5 bases). Per the germline V gene, CDR1 is MGHRA and CDR2 is YSYEKL. The CDR3 has 15 residues. CDR3 region: CASGQEARGTYGYTF. The CDR3 bases are TGCGCCAGCGGCCAAGAGGCGCGGGGGACCTATGGCTACACCTTC.

This clone is a singleton in its sample. The rearrangement joins TRBV19 to TRBJ1-5, with TRBD1 identical over 9 bases. Germline values: CDR1 LNHDA, CDR2 SQIVND (reference sequence). CDR3 length: 17 amino acids. Germline trimming cut 9 bases from V and 4 bases from J; bases unmatched to any gene: 16. The CDR3 loop reads CASRGREDRGGNQPQHF. CDR3 sequence (DNA): TGTGCCAGCCGAGGCCGTGAGGACAGGGGAGGAAATCAGCCCCAGCATTTT.

Regarding this clone: Mismatch with germline at one junction end may stem from a read error. Other DNA sequences in the same sample also yield this CDR3. The CDR3 DNA reads as TGTGCCAGCAGGTACTCTGGAAACACCATATATTTT. It codes for CASRYSGNTIYF. The V and J genes are TRBV6-5 and TRBJ1-3; no clear D gene. The CDR3 is 12 residues long. The germline gives CDR1 MNHEY, CDR2 SVGAGI.

The chain couples TRBV5-1 to TRBJ1-1, with 7 nucleotides matching TRBD1. The germline V gene has CDR1 SGHRS and CDR2 YFSETQ. The CDR3 is made up of 14 amino acids. With 4 bases clipped from V and 0 bases from J, the junction kept 3 bases outside the gene matches. Written as DNA, the CDR3 is TGCGCCAGCAGCCAGGGACAGTTGAACACTGAAGCTTTCTTT. Protein product: CASSQGQLNTEAFF.

The chain carries TRBV27 and TRBJ1-1; 9 bases align to TRBD1. The germline V gene encodes CDR1 MNHEY and CDR2 SMNVEV (reference sequence). The CDR3 consists of 17 residues. Trimming cost V 4 bases and J 5 bases; bases outside gene matches: 14. The CDR3 sequence: CASSSLVTTGGGTEAFF. DNA for the CDR3: TGTGCCAGCAGTTCCCTCGTCACGACAGGGGGTGGTACTGAAGCTTTCTTT.

V and J are TRBV7-8 and TRBJ1-2, with D hard to call. Per germline, CDR1 SGHVS and CDR2 FQNEAQ. Trimming pared 5 bases from V and 8 bases from J, leaving 18 bases between. There are 14 residues in the CDR3. The CDR3 DNA follows: TGTGCCAGCAGCCCATCTGAGCGGGTCCGAGGCTACACCTTC. Its translation is CASSPSERVRGYTF.

The gene calls are TRBV12-5 and TRBJ2-1; TRBD2 might be the D (7 bases). CDR1 is LGHNT, CDR2 FRNRAP, per germline. V lost 2 bases and J 9 bases, leaving 11 bases between the germline ends. This CDR3 contains 13 residues. This chain's CDR3 is CASGLSGGGEQFF. CDR3 sequence (DNA): TGTGCTAGTGGTTTGTCGGGGGGCGGTGAGCAGTTCTTC.

V is TRBV18 and J is TRBJ2-7; 9 bases are shared with TRBD1. After removal of 6 bases from V and 3 bases from J, the junction contained 9 bases not matched to a gene. The CDR3 length is 15 residues. Germline assignment: CDR1 KGHSH and CDR2 LQKENI. CDR3 coding DNA: TGTGCCAGCTCCCCGGGACAGGGAGGGAACTACGAGCAGTACTTC. It is translated as CASSPGQGGNYEQYF.

The chain carries TRBV24-1 and TRBJ2-7; D gene ambiguous. The germline CDR1 and CDR2 sequences are KGHDR and SFDVKD. V was pared by 4 bases and J by 3 bases, with 18 bases between. The CDR3 has 16 residues. The CDR3: CATSDPDTVRVYEQYF. CDR3 DNA sequence: TGTGCCACCAGTGACCCCGATACAGTGAGAGTCTACGAGCAGTACTTC.

V and J are TRBV29-1 and TRBJ1-1; 9 bases align to TRBD1. CDR3 size: 16 residues. The V gene's germline CDR1 is SQVTM and CDR2 ANQGSEA. After removal of 6 bases from V and 0 bases from J, the junction contained 11 bases not matched to a gene. The CDR3 region has the DNA TGCAGCGTCGTCCGGGACAGGGTCGGCGTGAACACTGAAGCTTTCTTT. It codes for CSVVRDRVGVNTEAFF.

The chain combines TRBV3-1 (or the pseudogene TRBV3-2) with TRBJ1-1; perhaps TRBD1 as D (5 bases). V was cut by 2 bases and J by 5 bases, with 12 bases left in between. This CDR3 comprises 14 residues. Germline V gene data show CDR1 as LGHDT and CDR2 as YNNKEL (reference sequence). In nucleotides, the CDR3 is TGTGCCAGCAGCCAAACCCCGGGGGTAACTGAAGCTTTCTTT. As protein: CASSQTPGVTEAFF.